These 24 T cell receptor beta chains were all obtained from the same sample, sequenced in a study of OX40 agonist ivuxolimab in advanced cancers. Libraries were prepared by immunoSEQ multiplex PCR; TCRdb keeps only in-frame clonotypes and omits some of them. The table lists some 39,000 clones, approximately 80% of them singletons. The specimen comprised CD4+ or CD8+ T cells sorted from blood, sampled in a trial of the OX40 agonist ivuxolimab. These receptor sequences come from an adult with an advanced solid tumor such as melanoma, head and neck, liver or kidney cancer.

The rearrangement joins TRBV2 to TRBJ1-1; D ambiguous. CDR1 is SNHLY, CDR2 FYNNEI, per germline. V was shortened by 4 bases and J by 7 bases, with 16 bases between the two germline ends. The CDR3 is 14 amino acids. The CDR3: CASSGPPFWGEAFF. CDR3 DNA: TGTGCCAGCAGTGGACCCCCTTTTTGGGGTGAAGCTTTCTTT.

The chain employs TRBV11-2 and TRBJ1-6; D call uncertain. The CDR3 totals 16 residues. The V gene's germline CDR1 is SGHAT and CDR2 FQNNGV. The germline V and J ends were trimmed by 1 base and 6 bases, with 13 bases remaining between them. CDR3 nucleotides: TGTGCCAGCAGCTTAGTTGGCGGGGAGGGTAATTCACCCCTCCACTTT. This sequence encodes CASSLVGGEGNSPLHF.

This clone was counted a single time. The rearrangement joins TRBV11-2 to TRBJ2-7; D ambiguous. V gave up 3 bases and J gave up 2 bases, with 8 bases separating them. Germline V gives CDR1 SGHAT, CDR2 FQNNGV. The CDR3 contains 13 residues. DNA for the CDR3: TGTGCCAGCAGCTTGGGCAGAACCTACGAGCAGTACTTC. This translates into CASSLGRTYEQYF.

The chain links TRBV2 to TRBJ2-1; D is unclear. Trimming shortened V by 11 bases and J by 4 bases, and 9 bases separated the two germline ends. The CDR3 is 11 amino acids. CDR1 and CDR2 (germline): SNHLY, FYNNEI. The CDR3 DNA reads TGTGCCCTTAGTGGGTACAATGAGCAGTTCTTC. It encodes CALSGYNEQFF.

DNA for the CDR3: TGTGCCAGCAGCGCACATGGGGTTGGAACAGATACGCAGTATTTT. This gives the protein CASSAHGVGTDTQYF. V and J are TRBV7-9 and TRBJ2-3; D not resolved. V was pared by 5 bases and J by 3 bases, with 15 bases between. In germline, CDR1 is SEHNR, CDR2 FQNEAQ (reference sequence). The CDR3 is 15 residues long.

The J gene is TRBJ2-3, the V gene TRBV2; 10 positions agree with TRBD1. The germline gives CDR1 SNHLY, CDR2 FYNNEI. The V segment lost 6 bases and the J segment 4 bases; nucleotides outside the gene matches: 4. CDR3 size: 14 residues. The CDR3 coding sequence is TGTGCCAGCAGGGACAGGGGGAGCGCAGATACGCAGTATTTT. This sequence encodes CASRDRGSADTQYF.

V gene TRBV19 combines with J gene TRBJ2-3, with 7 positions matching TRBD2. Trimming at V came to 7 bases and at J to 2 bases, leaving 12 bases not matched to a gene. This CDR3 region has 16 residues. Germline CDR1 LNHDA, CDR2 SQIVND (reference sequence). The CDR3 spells CASMEQTSRYTDTQYF. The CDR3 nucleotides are TGTGCCAGTATGGAGCAGACTAGCAGATACACAGATACGCAGTATTTT.

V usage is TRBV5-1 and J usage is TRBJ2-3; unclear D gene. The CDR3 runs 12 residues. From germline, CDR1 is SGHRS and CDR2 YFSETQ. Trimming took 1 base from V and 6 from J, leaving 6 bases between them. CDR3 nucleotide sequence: TGCGCCAGCAGCTTGATGAGTGATACGCAGTATTTT. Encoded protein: CASSLMSDTQYF.

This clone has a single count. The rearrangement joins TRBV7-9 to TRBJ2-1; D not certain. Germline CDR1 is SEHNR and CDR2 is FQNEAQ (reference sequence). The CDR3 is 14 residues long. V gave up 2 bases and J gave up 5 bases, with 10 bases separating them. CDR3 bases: TGTGCCAGCAGCTTATGGCAGGCCCACAATGAGCAGTTCTTC. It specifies CASSLWQAHNEQFF.

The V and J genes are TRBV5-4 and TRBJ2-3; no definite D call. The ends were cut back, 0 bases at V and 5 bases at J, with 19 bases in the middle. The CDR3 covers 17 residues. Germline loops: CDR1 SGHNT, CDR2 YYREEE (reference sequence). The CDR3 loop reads CASSLGVLPGEGDTQYF. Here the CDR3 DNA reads TGTGCCAGCAGCTTGGGCGTCTTACCTGGGGAAGGAGATACGCAGTATTTT.

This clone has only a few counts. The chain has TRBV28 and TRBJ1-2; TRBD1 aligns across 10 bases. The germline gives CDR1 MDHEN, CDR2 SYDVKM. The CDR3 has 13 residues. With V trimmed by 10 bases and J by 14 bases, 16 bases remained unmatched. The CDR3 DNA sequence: TGTGCCACCCGAAGGGGGGGGGACAGGGGTGCTACCTTC. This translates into CATRRGGDRGATF.

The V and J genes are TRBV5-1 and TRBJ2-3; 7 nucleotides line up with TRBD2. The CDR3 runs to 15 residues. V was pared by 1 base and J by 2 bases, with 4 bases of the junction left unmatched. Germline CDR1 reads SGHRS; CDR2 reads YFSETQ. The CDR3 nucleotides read TGCGCCAGCAGCTTGCCGGGAGGCTCCACAGATACGCAGTATTTT. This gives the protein CASSLPGGSTDTQYF.

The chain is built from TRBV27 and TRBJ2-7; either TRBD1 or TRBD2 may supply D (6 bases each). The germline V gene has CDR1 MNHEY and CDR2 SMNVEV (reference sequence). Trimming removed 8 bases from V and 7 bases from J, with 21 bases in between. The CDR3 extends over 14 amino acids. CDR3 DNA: TGTGCCAGCGGCAGCAGGGGACGGACTAAGGAGCAGTACTTC. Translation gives CASGSRGRTKEQYF.

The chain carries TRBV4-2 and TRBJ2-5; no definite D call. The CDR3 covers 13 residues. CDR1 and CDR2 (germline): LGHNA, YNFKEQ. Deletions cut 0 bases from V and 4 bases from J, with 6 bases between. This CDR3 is CASSQEVGETQYF. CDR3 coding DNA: TGTGCCAGCAGCCAAGAAGTAGGAGAGACCCAGTACTTC.

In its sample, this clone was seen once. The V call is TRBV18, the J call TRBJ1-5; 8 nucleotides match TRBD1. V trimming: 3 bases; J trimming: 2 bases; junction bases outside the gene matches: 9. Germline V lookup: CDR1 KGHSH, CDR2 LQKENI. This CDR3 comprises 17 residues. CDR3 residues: CASSPLPGGVGNQPQHF. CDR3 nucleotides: TGTGCCAGCTCACCTCTTCCAGGGGGCGTCGGCAATCAGCCCCAGCATTTT.

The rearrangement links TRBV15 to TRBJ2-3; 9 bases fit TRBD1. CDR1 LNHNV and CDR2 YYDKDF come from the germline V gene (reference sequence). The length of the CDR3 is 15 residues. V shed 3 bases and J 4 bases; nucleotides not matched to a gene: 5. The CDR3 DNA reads TGTGCCACCAGCAGGCCGGGACAGGGTGCAGATACGCAGTATTTT. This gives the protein CATSRPGQGADTQYF.

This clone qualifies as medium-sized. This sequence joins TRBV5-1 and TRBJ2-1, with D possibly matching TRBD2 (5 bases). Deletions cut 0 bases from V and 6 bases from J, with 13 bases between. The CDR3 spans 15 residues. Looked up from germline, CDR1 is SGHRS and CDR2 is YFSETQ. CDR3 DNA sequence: TGCGCCAGCAGCTTGGGACGGGCGGGTAGCAATGAGCAGTTCTTC. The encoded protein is CASSLGRAGSNEQFF.

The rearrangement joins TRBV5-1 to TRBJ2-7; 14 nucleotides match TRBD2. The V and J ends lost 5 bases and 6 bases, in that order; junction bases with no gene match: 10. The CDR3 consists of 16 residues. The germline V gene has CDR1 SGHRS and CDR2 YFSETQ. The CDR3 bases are TGCGCCAGCAGTAGAACTGGACTAGCGGGAGGCAGCGAGCAGTACGTC. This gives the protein CASSRTGLAGGSEQYV.

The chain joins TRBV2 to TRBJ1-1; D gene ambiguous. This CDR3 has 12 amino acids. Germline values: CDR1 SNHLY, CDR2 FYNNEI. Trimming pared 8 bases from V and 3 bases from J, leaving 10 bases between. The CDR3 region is CASLFGYTEAFF. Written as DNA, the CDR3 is TGTGCCAGCCTCTTCGGGTACACTGAAGCTTTCTTT.

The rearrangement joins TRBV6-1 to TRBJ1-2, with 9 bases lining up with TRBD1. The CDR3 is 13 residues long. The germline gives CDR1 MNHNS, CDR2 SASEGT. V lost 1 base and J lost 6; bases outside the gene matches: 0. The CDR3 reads CASSEDRGHGYTF. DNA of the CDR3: TGTGCCAGCAGTGAAGACAGGGGGCATGGCTACACCTTC.

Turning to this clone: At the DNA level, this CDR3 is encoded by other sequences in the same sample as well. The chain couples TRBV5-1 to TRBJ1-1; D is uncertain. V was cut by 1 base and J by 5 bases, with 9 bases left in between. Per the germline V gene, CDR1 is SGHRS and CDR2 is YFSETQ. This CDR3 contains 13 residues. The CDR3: CASSLFGGTEAFF. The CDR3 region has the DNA TGCGCCAGCAGCTTGTTCGGAGGAACTGAAGCTTTCTTT.

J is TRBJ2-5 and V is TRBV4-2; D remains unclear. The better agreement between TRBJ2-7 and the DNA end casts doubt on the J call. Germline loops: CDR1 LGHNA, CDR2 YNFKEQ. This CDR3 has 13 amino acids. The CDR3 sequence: CASSQAQTYEQYF. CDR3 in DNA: TGTGCCAGCAGCCAAGCTCAAACGTACGAGCAGTACTTC.

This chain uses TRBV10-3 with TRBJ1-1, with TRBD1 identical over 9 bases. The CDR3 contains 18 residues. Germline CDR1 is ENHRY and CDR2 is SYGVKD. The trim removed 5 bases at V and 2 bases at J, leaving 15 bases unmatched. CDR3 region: CAISWTGATQSFNTEAFF. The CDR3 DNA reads TGTGCCATCAGTTGGACAGGGGCCACACAAAGTTTTAACACTGAAGCTTTCTTT.

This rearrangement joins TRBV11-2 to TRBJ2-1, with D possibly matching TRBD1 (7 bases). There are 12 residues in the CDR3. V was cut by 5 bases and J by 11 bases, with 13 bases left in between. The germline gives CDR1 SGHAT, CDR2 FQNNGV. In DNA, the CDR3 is TGTGCCAGCAGCCAGGGGGGCAGCAAGCAGTTCTTC. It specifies CASSQGGSKQFF.